This T cell receptor beta chain derives from a study of siplizumab effects on memory and regulatory T cells. TCRdb keeps only in-frame clones here, not all; method: immunoSEQ multiplex PCR. The sample includes about 9,900 clones, roughly 40% seen only once; the top ten take more than 6.5%. Over a period of over five days at 37 degrees C, the mixed lymphocyte reaction cells were cocultured. CFSE marked responder PBMCs and Violet Dye marked stimulator PBMCs, which were mixed 1:1. Trimming cost V 1 base and J 2 bases, with 12 bases left between them. The CDR3 has 16 amino acids. Germline CDR1 is SGHTA and CDR2 is FQGNSA. Only one count was recorded for this clone. Its antigen remains unknown.

The receptor comes from a human donor in good health; the cells came from an allogeneic mixed lymphocyte reaction. Sample: CFSE-low (dividing) CD4+ T cells sorted from an allogeneic mixed lymphocyte reaction. The chain has TRBV7-2 and TRBJ2-1; a possible D gene is TRBD2 (6 bases). CDR3 loop: CASSLETGVAYNEQFF. CDR3 coding DNA: TGTGCCAGCAGCTTAGAGACGGGAGTGGCCTACAATGAGCAGTTCTTC. Using reference TRBV7-2 and TRBJ2-1 for the parts outside the CDR3, the full variable domain is GAGVSQSPSNKVTEKGKDVELRCDPISGHTALYWYRQSLGQGLEFLIYFQGNSAPDKSGLPSDRFSAERTGGSVSTLTIQRTQQEDSAVYLCASSLETGVAYNEQFFGPGTRLTVL.